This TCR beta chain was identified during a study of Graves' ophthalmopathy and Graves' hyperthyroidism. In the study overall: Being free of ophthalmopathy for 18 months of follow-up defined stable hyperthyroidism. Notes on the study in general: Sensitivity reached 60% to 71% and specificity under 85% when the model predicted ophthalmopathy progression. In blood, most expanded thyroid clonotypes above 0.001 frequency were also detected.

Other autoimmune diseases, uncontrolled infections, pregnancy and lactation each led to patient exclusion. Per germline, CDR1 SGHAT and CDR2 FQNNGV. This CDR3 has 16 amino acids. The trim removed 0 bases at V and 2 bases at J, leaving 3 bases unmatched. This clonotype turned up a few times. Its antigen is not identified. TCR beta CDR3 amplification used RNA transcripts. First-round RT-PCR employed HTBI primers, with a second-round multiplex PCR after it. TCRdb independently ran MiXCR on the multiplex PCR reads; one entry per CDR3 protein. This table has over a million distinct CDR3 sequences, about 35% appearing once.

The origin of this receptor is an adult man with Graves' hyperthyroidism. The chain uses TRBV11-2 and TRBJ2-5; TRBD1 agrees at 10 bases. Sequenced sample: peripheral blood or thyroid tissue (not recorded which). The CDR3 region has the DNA TGTGCCAGCAGCTTAGATTCGGACAGGGGGCAAGAGACCCAGTACTTC. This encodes CASSLDSDRGQETQYF. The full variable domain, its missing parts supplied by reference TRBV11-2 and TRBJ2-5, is EAGVAQSPRYKIIEKRQSVAFWCNPISGHATLYWYQQILGQGPKLLIQFQNNGVVDDSQLPKDRFSAERLKGVDSTLKIQPAKLEDSAVYLCASSLDSDRGQETQYFGPGTRLLVL.